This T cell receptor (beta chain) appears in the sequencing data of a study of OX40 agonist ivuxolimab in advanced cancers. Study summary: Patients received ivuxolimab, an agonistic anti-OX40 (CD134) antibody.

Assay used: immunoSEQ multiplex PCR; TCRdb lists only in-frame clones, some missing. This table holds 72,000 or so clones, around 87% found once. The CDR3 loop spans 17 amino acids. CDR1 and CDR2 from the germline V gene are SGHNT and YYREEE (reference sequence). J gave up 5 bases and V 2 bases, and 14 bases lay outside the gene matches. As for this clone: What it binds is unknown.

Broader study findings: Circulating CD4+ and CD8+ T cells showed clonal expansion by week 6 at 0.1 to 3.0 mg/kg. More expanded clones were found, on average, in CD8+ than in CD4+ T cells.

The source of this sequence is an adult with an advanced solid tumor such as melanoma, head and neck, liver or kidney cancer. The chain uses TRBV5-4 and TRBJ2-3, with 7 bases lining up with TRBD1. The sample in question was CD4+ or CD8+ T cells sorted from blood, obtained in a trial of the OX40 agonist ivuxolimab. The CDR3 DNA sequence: TGTGCCAGCAGCTTAAGGCTAGGGGGCGGGCTGGAAGATACGCAGTATTTT. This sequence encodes CASSLRLGGGLEDTQYF.